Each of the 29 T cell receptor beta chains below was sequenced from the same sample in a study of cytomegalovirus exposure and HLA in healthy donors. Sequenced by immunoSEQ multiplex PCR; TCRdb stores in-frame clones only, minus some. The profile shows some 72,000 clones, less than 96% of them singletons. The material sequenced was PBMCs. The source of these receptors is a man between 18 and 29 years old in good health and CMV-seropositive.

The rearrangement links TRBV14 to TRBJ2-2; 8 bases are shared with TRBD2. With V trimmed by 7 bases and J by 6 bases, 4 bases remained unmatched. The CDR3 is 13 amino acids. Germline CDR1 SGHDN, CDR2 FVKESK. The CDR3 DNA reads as TGTGCCAGCAAAAGCGGGAGCCCCGGGGAGCTGTTTTTT. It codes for CASKSGSPGELFF. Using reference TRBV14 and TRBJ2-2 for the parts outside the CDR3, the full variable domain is EAGVTQFPSHSVIEKGQTVTLRCDPISGHDNLYWYRRVMGKEIKFLLHFVKESKQDESGMPNNRFLAERTGGTYSTLKVQPAELEDSGVYFCASKSGSPGELFFGEGSRLTVL.

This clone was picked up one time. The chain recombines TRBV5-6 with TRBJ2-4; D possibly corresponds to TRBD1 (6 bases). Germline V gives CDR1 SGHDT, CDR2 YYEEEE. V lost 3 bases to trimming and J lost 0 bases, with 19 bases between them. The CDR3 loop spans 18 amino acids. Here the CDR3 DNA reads TGTGCCAGCAGCTATCGCCCGACAGGAACTTTAGCCAAAAACATTCAGTACTTC. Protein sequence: CASSYRPTGTLAKNIQYF.

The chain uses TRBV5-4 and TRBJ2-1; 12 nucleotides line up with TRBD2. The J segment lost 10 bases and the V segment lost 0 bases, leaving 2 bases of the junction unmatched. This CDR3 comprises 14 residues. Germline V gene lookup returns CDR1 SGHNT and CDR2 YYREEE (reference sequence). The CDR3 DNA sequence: TGTGCCAGCAGCTTGGCGGGGACTAGCGGGGAGCAGTTCTTC. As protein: CASSLAGTSGEQFF.

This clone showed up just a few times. The CDR3 bases are TGTGCCAGCAGCTCTAGCGGGAGTGATACGCAGTATTTT. Translating gives CASSSSGSDTQYF. The genes are TRBV7-3 and TRBJ2-3; TRBD2 matches 10 bases. Germline V gene data show CDR1 as SGHTA and CDR2 as FQGTGA. Trimming at V came to 4 bases and at J to 6 bases, leaving 1 base not matched to a gene. This CDR3 contains 13 residues.

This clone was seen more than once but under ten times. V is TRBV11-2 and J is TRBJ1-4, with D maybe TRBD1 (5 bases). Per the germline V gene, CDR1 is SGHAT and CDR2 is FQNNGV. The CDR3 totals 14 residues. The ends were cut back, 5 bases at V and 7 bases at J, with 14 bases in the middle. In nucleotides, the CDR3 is TGTGCCAGCAGCCCACAGCCAGACAGTGAAAAACTGTTTTTT. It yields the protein CASSPQPDSEKLFF.

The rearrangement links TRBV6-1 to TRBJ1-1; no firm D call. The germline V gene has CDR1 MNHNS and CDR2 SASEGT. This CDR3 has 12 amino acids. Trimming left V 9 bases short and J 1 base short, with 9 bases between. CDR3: CASKTGNTEAFF. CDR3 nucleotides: TGTGCCAGTAAGACTGGGAACACTGAAGCTTTCTTT.

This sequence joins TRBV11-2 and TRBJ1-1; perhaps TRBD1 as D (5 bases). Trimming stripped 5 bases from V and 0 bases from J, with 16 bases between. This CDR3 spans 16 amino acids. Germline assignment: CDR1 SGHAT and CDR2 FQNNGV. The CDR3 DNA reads TGTGCCAGCAGCCCCAGGTATGGACACATGAACACTGAAGCTTTCTTT. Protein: CASSPRYGHMNTEAFF.

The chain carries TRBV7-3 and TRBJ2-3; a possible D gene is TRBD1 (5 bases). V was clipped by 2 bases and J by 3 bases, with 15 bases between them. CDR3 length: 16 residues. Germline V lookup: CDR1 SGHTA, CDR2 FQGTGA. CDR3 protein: CASSLGRSRATDTQYF. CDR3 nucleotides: TGTGCCAGCAGCTTAGGACGTTCCAGGGCGACAGATACGCAGTATTTT.

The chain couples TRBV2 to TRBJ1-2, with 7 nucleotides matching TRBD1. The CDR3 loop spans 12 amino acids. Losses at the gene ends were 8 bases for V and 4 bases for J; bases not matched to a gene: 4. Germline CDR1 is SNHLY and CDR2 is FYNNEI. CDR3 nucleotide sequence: TGTGCCAGCTCCGGGACAGCCTATGGCTACACCTTC. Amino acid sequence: CASSGTAYGYTF.

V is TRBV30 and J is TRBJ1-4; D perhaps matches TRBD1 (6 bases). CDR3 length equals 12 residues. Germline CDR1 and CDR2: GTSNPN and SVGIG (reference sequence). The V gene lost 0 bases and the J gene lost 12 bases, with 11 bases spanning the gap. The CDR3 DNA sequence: TGTGCCTGGAGTGTACAGGGCACTCAACTGTTTTTT. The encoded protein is CAWSVQGTQLFF.

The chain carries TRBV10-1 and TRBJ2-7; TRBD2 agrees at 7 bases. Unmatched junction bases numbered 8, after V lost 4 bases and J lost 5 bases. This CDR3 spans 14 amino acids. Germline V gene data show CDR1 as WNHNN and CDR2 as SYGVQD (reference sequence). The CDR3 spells CASSVAGVVNEQYF. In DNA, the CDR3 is TGCGCCAGCAGTGTGGCGGGAGTGGTCAACGAGCAGTACTTC.

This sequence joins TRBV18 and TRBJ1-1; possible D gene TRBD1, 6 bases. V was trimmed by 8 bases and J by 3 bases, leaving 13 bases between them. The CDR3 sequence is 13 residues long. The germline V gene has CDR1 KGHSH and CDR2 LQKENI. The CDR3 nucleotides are TGTGCCAGCGGGATGACAGGCTACACTGAAGCTTTCTTT. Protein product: CASGMTGYTEAFF.

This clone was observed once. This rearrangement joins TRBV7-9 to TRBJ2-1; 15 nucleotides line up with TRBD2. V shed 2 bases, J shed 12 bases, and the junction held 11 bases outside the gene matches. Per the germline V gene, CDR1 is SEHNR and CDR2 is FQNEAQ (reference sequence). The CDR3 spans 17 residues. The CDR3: CASSLIPWTSGRAGQFF. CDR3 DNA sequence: TGTGCCAGCAGCTTAATCCCCTGGACTAGCGGGAGGGCCGGGCAGTTCTTC.

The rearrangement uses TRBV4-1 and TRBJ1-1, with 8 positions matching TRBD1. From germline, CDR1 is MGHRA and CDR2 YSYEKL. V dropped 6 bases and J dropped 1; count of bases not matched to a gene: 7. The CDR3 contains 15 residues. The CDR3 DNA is TGCGCCAGCAGGTCCCGGGACAGGACGAACACTGAAGCTTTCTTT. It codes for CASRSRDRTNTEAFF.

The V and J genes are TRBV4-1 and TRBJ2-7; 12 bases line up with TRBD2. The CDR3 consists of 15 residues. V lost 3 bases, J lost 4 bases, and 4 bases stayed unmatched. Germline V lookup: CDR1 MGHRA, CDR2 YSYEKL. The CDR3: CASSHQTSGSYEQYF. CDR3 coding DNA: TGCGCCAGCAGCCATCAGACTAGCGGGAGTTACGAGCAGTACTTC.

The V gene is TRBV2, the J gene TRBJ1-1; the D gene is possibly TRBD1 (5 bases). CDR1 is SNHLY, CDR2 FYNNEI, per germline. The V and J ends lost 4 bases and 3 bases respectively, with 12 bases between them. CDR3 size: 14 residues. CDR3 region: CASSGDRDDTEAFF. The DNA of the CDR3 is TGTGCCAGCAGTGGTGACAGAGACGACACTGAAGCTTTCTTT.

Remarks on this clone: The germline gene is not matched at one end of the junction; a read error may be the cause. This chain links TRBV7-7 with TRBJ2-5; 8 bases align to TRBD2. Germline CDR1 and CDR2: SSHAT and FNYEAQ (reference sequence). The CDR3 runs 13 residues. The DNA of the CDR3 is TGTGCTAGCAGTCCCGGGGGGGAAGAGACCCAGTACTTC. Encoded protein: CASSPGGEETQYF.

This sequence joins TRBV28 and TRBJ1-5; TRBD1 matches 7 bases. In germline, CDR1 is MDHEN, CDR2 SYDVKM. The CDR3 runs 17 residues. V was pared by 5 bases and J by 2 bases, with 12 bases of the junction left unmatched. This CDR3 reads CASSGQANDRGNQPQHF. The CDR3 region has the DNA TGTGCCAGCAGTGGACAGGCTAACGATCGAGGCAATCAGCCCCAGCATTTT.

The CDR3 loop is CASGRGQGPDTQYF. CDR3 nucleotides: TGTGCTAGTGGCCGCGGACAGGGGCCAGATACGCAGTATTTT. The V gene is TRBV12-5, the J gene TRBJ2-3; TRBD1 aligns across 9 bases. This CDR3 region has 14 residues. Germline trimming cut 6 bases from V and 4 bases from J; bases unmatched to any gene: 5. Germline V gene lookup returns CDR1 LGHNT and CDR2 FRNRAP.

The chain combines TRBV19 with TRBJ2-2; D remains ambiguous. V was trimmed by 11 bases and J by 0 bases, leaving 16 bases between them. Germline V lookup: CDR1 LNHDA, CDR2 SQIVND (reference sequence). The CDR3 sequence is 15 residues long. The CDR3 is CASRRTNPNTGELFF. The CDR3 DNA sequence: TGTGCCTCTCGTCGTACAAACCCGAACACCGGGGAGCTGTTTTTT.

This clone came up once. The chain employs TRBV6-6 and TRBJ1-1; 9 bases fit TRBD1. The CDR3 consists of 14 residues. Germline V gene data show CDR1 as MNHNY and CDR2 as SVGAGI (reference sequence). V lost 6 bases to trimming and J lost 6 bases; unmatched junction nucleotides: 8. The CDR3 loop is CASRITGGLAEAFF. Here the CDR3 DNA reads TGTGCCAGCAGAATAACAGGGGGCTTGGCTGAAGCTTTCTTT.

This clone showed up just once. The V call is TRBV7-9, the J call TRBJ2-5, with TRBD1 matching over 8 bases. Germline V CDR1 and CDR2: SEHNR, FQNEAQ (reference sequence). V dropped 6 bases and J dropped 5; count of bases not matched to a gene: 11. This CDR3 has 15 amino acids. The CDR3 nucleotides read TGTGCCAGCAGTCCAACAGGGGGAGGACCTGAGACCCAGTACTTC. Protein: CASSPTGGGPETQYF.

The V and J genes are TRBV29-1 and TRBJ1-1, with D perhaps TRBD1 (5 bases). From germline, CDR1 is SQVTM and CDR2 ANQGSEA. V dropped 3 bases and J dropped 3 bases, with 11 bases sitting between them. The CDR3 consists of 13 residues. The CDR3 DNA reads TGCAGCGTTGATAGGGGTTCTTACACTGAAGCTTTCTTT. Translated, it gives CSVDRGSYTEAFF.

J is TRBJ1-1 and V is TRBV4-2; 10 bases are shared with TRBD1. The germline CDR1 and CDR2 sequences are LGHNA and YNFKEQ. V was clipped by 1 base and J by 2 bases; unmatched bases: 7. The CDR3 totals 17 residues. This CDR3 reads CASSQATGGVFNTEAFF. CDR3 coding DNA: TGTGCCAGCAGCCAAGCGACAGGGGGCGTTTTTAACACTGAAGCTTTCTTT.

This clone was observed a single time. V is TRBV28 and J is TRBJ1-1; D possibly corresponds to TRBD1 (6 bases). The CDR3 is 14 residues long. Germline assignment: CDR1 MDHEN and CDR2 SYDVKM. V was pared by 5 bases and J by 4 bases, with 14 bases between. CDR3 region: CASSVGQSPTEAFF. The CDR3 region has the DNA TGTGCCAGCAGTGTAGGACAGAGCCCCACTGAAGCTTTCTTT.

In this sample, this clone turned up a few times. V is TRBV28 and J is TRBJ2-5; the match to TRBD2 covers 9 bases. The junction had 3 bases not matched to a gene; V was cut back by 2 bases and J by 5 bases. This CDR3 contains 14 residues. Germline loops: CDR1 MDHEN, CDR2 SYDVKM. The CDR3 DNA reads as TGTGCCAGCAGTTTAAGTGCGGGAGGGGAGACCCAGTACTTC. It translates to CASSLSAGGETQYF. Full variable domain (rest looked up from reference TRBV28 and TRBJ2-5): DVKVTQSSRYLVKRTGEKVFLECVQDMDHENMFWYRQDPGLGLRLIYFSYDVKMKEKGDIPEGYSVSREKKERFSLILESASTNQTSMYLCASSLSAGGETQYFGPGTRLLVL.

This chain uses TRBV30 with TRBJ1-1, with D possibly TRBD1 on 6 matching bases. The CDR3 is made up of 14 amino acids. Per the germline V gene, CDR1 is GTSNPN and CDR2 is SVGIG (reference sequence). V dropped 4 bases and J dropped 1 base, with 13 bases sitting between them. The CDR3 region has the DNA TGTGCCTGGATAACAGGGCTCAGGAACACTGAAGCTTTCTTT. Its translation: CAWITGLRNTEAFF.

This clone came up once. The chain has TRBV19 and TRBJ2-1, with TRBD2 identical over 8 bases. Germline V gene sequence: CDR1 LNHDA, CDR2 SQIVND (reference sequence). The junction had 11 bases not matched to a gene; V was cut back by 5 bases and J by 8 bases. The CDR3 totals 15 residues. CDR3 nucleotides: TGTGCCAGTAGTCTGACCGGGACTAGTTTGTATGAGCAGTTCTTC. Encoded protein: CASSLTGTSLYEQFF.

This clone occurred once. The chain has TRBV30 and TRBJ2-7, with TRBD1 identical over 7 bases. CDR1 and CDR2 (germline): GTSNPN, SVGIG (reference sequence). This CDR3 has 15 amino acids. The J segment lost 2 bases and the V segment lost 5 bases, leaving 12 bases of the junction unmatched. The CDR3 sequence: CAWSLEQGWAYEQYF. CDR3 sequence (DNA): TGTGCCTGGTCCCTCGAACAGGGGTGGGCCTACGAGCAGTACTTC.